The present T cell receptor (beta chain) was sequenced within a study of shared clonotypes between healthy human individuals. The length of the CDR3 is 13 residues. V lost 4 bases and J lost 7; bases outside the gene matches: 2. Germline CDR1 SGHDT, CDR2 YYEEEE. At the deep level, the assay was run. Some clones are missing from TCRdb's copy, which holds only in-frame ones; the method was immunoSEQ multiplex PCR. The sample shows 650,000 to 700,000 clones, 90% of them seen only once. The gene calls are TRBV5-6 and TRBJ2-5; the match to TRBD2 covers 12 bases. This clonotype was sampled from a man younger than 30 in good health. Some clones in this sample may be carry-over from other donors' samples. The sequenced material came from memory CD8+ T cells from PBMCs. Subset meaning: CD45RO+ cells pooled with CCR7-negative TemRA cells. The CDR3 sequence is CASSLGLAGTQYF. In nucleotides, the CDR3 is TGTGCCAGCAGCCTGGGACTAGCGGGGACCCAGTACTTC.